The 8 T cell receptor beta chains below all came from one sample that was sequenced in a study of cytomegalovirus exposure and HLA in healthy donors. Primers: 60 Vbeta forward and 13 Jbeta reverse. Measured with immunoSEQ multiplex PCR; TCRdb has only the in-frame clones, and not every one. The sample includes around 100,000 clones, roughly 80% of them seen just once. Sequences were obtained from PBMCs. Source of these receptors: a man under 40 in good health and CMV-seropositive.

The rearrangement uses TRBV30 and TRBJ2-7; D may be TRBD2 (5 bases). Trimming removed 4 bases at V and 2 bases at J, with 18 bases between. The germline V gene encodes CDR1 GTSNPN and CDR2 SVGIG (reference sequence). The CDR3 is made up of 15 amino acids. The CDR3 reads CAWKQPLPGTYEQYF. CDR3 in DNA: TGTGCCTGGAAACAGCCTCTCCCGGGAACCTACGAGCAGTACTTC.

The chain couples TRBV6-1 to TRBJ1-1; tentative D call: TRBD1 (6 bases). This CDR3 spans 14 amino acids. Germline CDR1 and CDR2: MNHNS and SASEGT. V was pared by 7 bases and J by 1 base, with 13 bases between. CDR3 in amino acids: CASTGGGWNTEAFF. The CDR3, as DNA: TGTGCCAGCACGGGGGGGGGCTGGAACACTGAAGCTTTCTTT.

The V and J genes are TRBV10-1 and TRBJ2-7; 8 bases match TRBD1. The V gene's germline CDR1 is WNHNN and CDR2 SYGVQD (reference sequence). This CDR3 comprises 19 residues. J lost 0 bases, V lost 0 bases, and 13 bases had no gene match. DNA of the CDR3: TGCGCCAGCAGTGAGTCAGTGACAGGGGTGGCGCGCGGCTCCTACGAGCAGTACTTC. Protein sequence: CASSESVTGVARGSYEQYF.

DNA for the CDR3: TGTGCCAGCTCACCTGTAGCGGGAGCGGGCTACGAGCAGTACTTC. The encoded protein is CASSPVAGAGYEQYF. The V and J genes are TRBV18 and TRBJ2-5; 9 bases are shared with TRBD2. The assigned J gene may be wrong: the sequence end matches TRBJ2-7 better. The CDR3 contains 15 residues. The germline V gene encodes CDR1 KGHSH and CDR2 LQKENI.

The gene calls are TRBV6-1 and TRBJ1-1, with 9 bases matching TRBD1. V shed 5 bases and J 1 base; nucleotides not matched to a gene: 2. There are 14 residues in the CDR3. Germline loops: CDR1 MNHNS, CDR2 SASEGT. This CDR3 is CASSQTGGNTEAFF. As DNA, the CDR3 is TGTGCCAGCAGTCAGACAGGGGGGAACACTGAAGCTTTCTTT.

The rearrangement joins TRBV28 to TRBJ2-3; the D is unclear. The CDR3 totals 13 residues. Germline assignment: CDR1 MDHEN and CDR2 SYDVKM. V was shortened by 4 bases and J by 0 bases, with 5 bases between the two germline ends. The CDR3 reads CASSSPSTDTQYF. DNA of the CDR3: TGTGCCAGCAGTTCCCCTAGCACAGATACGCAGTATTTT. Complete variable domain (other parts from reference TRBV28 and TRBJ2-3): DVKVTQSSRYLVKRTGEKVFLECVQDMDHENMFWYRQDPGLGLRLIYFSYDVKMKEKGDIPEGYSVSREKKERFSLILESASTNQTSMYLCASSSPSTDTQYFGPGTRLTVL.

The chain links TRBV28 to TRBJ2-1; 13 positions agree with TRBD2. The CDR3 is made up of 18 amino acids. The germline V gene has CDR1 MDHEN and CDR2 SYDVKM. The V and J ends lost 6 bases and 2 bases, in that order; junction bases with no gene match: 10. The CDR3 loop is CASSLLRLAGGAYNEQFF. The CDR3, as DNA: TGTGCCAGCAGCCTCTTGAGACTAGCGGGAGGAGCCTACAATGAGCAGTTCTTC.

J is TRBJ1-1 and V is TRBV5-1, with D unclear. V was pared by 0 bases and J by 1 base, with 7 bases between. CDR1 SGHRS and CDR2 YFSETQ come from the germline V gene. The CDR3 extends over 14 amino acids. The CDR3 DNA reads TGCGCCAGCAGCTTGGAGGTAGCGAACACTGAAGCTTTCTTT. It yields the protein CASSLEVANTEAFF.